This TCR beta chain was sequenced during a study of CD8 T cells in ankylosing spondylitis. Overall study findings and caveats: From matched ankylosing spondylitis synovial fluid, disease-linked clones were reportedly recovered at significantly enriched levels. Typical of ankylosing spondylitis blood, it appeared, was a TCR beta motif of fewer than ten highly homologous variants. Disease-linked clones displayed a CD8+ phenotype and appeared relatively rarely in peripheral blood.

Each CDR3 protein is one row after TCRdb ran MiXCR on the 5' RACE reads. Counted here are about 300,000 distinct CDR3 sequences, 11% occurring once; the ten biggest clones make up 8% to 9.5%. Per the germline V gene, CDR1 is WSHSY and CDR2 is SAAADI. This CDR3 is built from 17 residues. Losses at the gene ends were 0 bases for V and 5 bases for J; bases not matched to a gene: 10. This clonotype was seen many times. What it binds is unknown. The chain couples TRBV10-2 to TRBJ1-5; 7 positions match TRBD1. The specimen was blood, either unsorted or a sorted T cell fraction (not recorded which). The sequence was collected from a female donor with ankylosing spondylitis or in good health (not recorded which). The CDR3 region is CASSESQQGLHHQPQHF. The DNA for the CDR3 is TGCGCCAGCAGTGAGTCGCAACAGGGGCTACATCATCAGCCCCAGCATTTT.